Reported below is one TCR beta chain. The antigen is undetermined. The junction and the germline gene differ at one end; a read error may be behind it. Using RNA template, CDR3s of TCR alpha and beta were amplified with iRepertoire arm-PCR. TCRdb ran MiXCR on the multiplex PCR reads and lists one entry per CDR3 protein. The sample lists 300,000 to 450,000 distinct CDR3 sequences; 35% to 45% were seen once. The data stem from a study of glioma-infiltrating T cells. Study observations and caveats: Only very few CDR3 sequences appeared in both tissue and blood.

This sequence originates from a human donor with low-grade glioma or glioblastoma, undergoing nonglioma brain surgery, or in good health (not recorded which). Sequenced material: glioma tissue, nonneoplastic brain tissue, or PBMCs (not recorded which).

The CDR3 region has the DNA TGTGCCAGCAGTTTGGCGGGGGGGAATGAGAAGTTCTTC. Translation gives CASSLAGGNEKFF. The V and J genes are TRBV28 and TRBJ2-1; 9 nucleotides match TRBD2. From germline, CDR1 is MDHEN and CDR2 SYDVKM. CDR3 length: 13 amino acids.